Each of the 17 T cell receptor beta chains below was sequenced from the same sample in a study of blood T cell repertoires in COVID-19 (dated by TCRdb to the early 2020s). Library method: the immunoSEQ multiplex PCR assay. TCRdb took this table from immuneACCESS and kept in-frame rearrangements with V and J called. Such tables lack part of the clones; where checked against another copy, unresolved V genes explain under half of the gap, and the rest is unexplained. The sample table shows under 300,000 clones, and about 79% are seen once. Approximately 2.3% of the sample lies in the top ten. The sequenced sample was peripheral blood. The receptor source for this set is a man in his forties or fifties who had recovered from COVID-19.

The chain carries TRBV27 and TRBJ2-3; 8 nucleotides line up with TRBD1. The CDR3 is 14 amino acids. The germline CDR1 and CDR2 sequences are MNHEY and SMNVEV (reference sequence). Losses at the gene ends were 5 bases for V and 2 bases for J; bases not matched to a gene: 3. The CDR3 DNA is TGTGCCAGCAGTAGGGACAGGAACACAGATACGCAGTATTTT. Protein: CASSRDRNTDTQYF.

This chain joins TRBV5-4 and TRBJ1-1; D may be TRBD1 (6 bases). The CDR3 runs to 13 residues. CDR1 and CDR2 from the germline V gene are SGHNT and YYREEE (reference sequence). The V and J ends lost 4 bases and 1 base respectively, with 8 bases between them. Here the CDR3 DNA reads TGTGCCAGCAGCCCCAGGGGGAACACTGAAGCTTTCTTT. This gives the protein CASSPRGNTEAFF.

This chain connects TRBV5-1 to TRBJ2-5; D remains unclear. Trimming cost V 3 bases and J 5 bases, with 14 bases left between them. Germline V gene data show CDR1 as SGHRS and CDR2 as YFSETQ. This CDR3 is 14 amino acids long. CDR3 loop: CASSSTGLSETQYF. The CDR3 region has the DNA TGCGCCAGCAGCTCGACTGGTCTCAGTGAGACCCAGTACTTC. The entire variable domain, with the rest obtained from reference TRBV5-1 and TRBJ2-5, is as follows: KAGVTQTPRYLIKTRGQQVTLSCSPISGHRSVSWYQQTPGQGLQFLFEYFSETQRNKGNFPGRFSGRQFSNSRSEMNVSTLELGDSALYLCASSSTGLSETQYFGPGTRLLVL.

The chain is built from TRBV5-6 and TRBJ2-3, with no clear D. The CDR3 has 11 residues. CDR1 and CDR2 (germline): SGHDT, YYEEEE. V lost 2 bases and J 5 bases, leaving 3 bases between the germline ends. CDR3 protein: CASSFIDTQYF. The CDR3 nucleotides read TGTGCCAGCAGCTTCATAGATACGCAGTATTTT.

The chain carries TRBV3-1 (or the pseudogene TRBV3-2) and TRBJ1-1; D is unresolved. Trimming shortened V by 2 bases and J by 1 base, and 5 bases separated the two germline ends. Germline CDR1 and CDR2: LGHDT and YNNKEL (reference sequence). The CDR3 extends over 13 amino acids. CDR3 sequence reads: CASSQSGNTEAFF. CDR3 DNA: TGTGCCAGCAGCCAATCGGGGAACACTGAAGCTTTCTTT.

The chain couples TRBV3-1 (or the pseudogene TRBV3-2) to TRBJ2-7; 9 nucleotides agree with TRBD2. In germline, CDR1 is LGHDT, CDR2 YNNKEL (reference sequence). This CDR3 has 15 residues. J gave up 9 bases and V 1 base, and 10 bases lay outside the gene matches. The CDR3 spells CASSQGLAVSFGQYF. The DNA of the CDR3 is TGTGCCAGCAGCCAAGGACTAGCGGTGAGTTTTGGGCAGTACTTC.

The rearrangement uses TRBV29-1 and TRBJ2-1; TRBD1 aligns across 7 bases. This CDR3 spans 17 amino acids. Losses at the gene ends were 3 bases for V and 5 bases for J; bases not matched to a gene: 16. Germline V gene sequence: CDR1 SQVTM, CDR2 ANQGSEA. The CDR3, as DNA: TGCAGCGTTGATCGATTAAGTACAGGGGCCCCTCACAATGAGCAGTTCTTC. Its translation: CSVDRLSTGAPHNEQFF.

This chain links TRBV11-2 with TRBJ1-1; weak D call: TRBD1 (6 bases). This CDR3 has 15 amino acids. In germline, CDR1 is SGHAT, CDR2 FQNNGV. With 5 bases removed from V and 8 bases from J, the gap between germline ends came to 21 bases. The chain's CDR3 is CASSQTWTDSPEAFF. As DNA, the CDR3 is TGTGCCAGCAGCCAAACATGGACAGATTCACCCGAAGCTTTCTTT.

There are a few counts of this clone. V usage is TRBV25-1 and J usage is TRBJ2-5, with 7 bases identical to TRBD1. V shed 7 bases, J shed 3 bases, and the junction held 8 bases outside the gene matches. There are 14 residues in the CDR3. Per the germline V gene, CDR1 is MGHDK and CDR2 is SYGVNS. The chain's CDR3 is CASKPRDREETQYF. CDR3 nucleotide sequence: TGTGCCAGCAAACCCCGGGACAGAGAAGAGACCCAGTACTTC.

The V and J genes are TRBV11-2 and TRBJ2-7; 12 bases are a match to TRBD2. CDR3 length: 15 residues. In germline, CDR1 is SGHAT, CDR2 FQNNGV. V lost 6 bases, J lost 6 bases, and 9 bases stayed unmatched. CDR3 sequence reads: CASSSLAGGYGEQYF. As DNA, the CDR3 is TGTGCCAGCAGTTCACTAGCGGGGGGATACGGCGAGCAGTACTTC.

The chain recombines TRBV11-3 with TRBJ2-7; 9 positions match TRBD2. The CDR3 covers 16 residues. After removal of 1 base from V and 0 bases from J, the junction contained 4 bases not matched to a gene. Germline loops: CDR1 SGHNT, CDR2 YENEEA. The CDR3 DNA is TGTGCCAGCAGCTTAGTGGTTAGCGGGGGCTCCTACGAGCAGTACTTC. Its translation: CASSLVVSGGSYEQYF.

V gene TRBV6-4 combines with J gene TRBJ1-2; D perhaps matches TRBD1 (6 bases). V was cut by 6 bases and J by 4 bases, with 18 bases left in between. The germline V gene encodes CDR1 MRHNA and CDR2 SNTAGT. The CDR3 spans 15 residues. This CDR3 is CASSPGHGMLYGYTF. The CDR3 nucleotides read TGTGCCAGCAGCCCGGGACACGGAATGCTCTATGGCTACACCTTC.

This chain connects TRBV6-5 to TRBJ2-7, with a possible D match to TRBD1 (5 bases). Germline V lookup: CDR1 MNHEY, CDR2 SVGAGI. The germline V and J ends were trimmed by 8 bases and 3 bases, with 11 bases remaining between them. The CDR3 runs to 12 residues. DNA of the CDR3: TGTGCCAGCCAGCGACAGATCTACGAGCAGTACTTC. Its protein product is CASQRQIYEQYF.

V is TRBV6-2 or TRBV6-3 and J is TRBJ1-4, with 9 positions matching TRBD1. Germline V lookup: CDR1 MNHEY, CDR2 SVGEGT. The V gene end was trimmed by 6 bases and the J gene end by 7 bases; junction bases not matched to a gene: 6. This CDR3 is built from 14 residues. The CDR3 is CASSQGQGSEKLFF. For the CDR3, the DNA is TGTGCCAGCAGCCAGGGACAGGGCAGTGAAAAACTGTTTTTT.

The chain is built from TRBV7-2 and TRBJ2-3; 8 nucleotides agree with TRBD1. This CDR3 is 16 amino acids long. The junction had 4 bases not matched to a gene; V was cut back by 1 base and J by 1 base. Germline CDR1 reads SGHTA; CDR2 reads FQGNSA. The chain's CDR3 is CASSLVTGARTDTQYF. The CDR3 nucleotides are TGTGCCAGCAGCTTAGTGACAGGGGCACGCACAGATACGCAGTATTTT.

The rearrangement links TRBV6-1 to TRBJ1-2; tentatively, D is TRBD1 (5 bases). Trimming pared 1 base from V and 3 bases from J, leaving 6 bases between. The germline CDR1 and CDR2 sequences are MNHNS and SASEGT. The CDR3 covers 13 residues. CDR3 coding DNA: TGTGCCAGCAGTGAAGAAGGGGACTATGGCTACACCTTC. This sequence encodes CASSEEGDYGYTF.

The CDR3 spells CASSSGTGNEKQYF. The CDR3, as DNA: TGTGCCAGCTCATCCGGGACAGGGAATGAAAAGCAGTACTTC. J is TRBJ2-7 and V is TRBV18; TRBD1 matches 9 bases. V lost 5 bases and J lost 8; bases outside the gene matches: 10. Germline V gene sequence: CDR1 KGHSH, CDR2 LQKENI. This CDR3 contains 14 residues.